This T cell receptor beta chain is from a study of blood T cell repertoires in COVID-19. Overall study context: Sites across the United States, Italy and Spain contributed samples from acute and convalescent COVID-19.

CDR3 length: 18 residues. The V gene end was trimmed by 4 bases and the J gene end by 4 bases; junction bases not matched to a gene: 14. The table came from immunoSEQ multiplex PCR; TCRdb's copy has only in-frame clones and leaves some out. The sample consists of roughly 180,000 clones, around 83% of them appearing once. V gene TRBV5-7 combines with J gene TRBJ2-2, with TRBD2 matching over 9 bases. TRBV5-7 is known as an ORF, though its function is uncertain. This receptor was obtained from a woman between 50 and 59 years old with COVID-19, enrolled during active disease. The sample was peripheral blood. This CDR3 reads CASSPVVGAGGVTGELFF. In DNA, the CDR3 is TGTGCCAGCAGCCCAGTTGTAGGAGCGGGGGGAGTCACCGGGGAGCTGTTTTTT.